Below are 32 T cell receptor beta chains sequenced from a single sample in a study of blood T cell repertoires in COVID-19. Generated by immunoSEQ multiplex PCR, the TCRdb table keeps only in-frame clones and is missing some. The sample includes about 76,000 clones, roughly 80% seen only once; the top ten take 18%. Sequencing was carried out using peripheral blood. Source of these receptors: a woman aged 60-75 years with acute or convalescent COVID-19.

The chain joins TRBV9 to TRBJ2-2; tentative D call: TRBD2 (7 bases). The V gene lost 6 bases and the J gene lost 4 bases, with 16 bases spanning the gap. CDR3 length: 15 residues. Germline V gene sequence: CDR1 SGDLS, CDR2 YYNGEE. The CDR3 region is CASTLGGAGTGELFF. The DNA for the CDR3 is TGTGCCAGCACCCTAGGGGGGGCAGGCACCGGGGAGCTGTTTTTT. The full variable domain, its missing parts supplied by reference TRBV9 and TRBJ2-2, is DSGVTQTPKHLITATGQRVTLRCSPRSGDLSVYWYQQSLDQGLQFLIQYYNGEERAKGNILERFSAQQFPDLHSELNLSSLELGDSALYFCASTLGGAGTGELFFGEGSRLTVL.

This chain joins TRBV20-1 and TRBJ2-3; possibly TRBD2 for D (6 bases). There are 11 residues in the CDR3. V was clipped by 6 bases and J by 6 bases, with 10 bases between them. Germline values: CDR1 DFQATT, CDR2 SNEGSKA (reference sequence). The CDR3: CSAVLADTQYF. The CDR3 region has the DNA TGCAGTGCCGTACTAGCCGATACGCAGTATTTT.

The sample holds many counts of this clone. The chain has TRBV11-2 and TRBJ2-3, with TRBD1 identical over 7 bases. The CDR3 runs 16 residues. J lost 1 base, V lost 5 bases, and 9 bases had no gene match. Germline loops: CDR1 SGHAT, CDR2 FQNNGV. The CDR3 loop reads CASSPTGTRGTDTQYF. The CDR3 DNA is TGTGCCAGCAGCCCGACAGGGACCCGAGGCACAGATACGCAGTATTTT.

CDR3 sequence reads: CASSLAGRTGGYTF. DNA for the CDR3: TGCGCCAGCAGCTTGGCCGGGAGAACAGGTGGCTACACCTTC. This chain joins TRBV5-1 and TRBJ1-2; maybe TRBD1 (5 bases). From germline, CDR1 is SGHRS and CDR2 YFSETQ. This CDR3 region has 14 residues. V was trimmed by 0 bases and J by 7 bases, leaving 13 bases between them.

V and J are TRBV19 and TRBJ2-3; TRBD1 is a possible D gene (6 bases). The CDR3 loop spans 15 amino acids. V was clipped by 10 bases and J by 6 bases, with 23 bases between them. Germline values: CDR1 LNHDA, CDR2 SQIVND (reference sequence). The DNA of the CDR3 is TGTGCCACCCAGGACAGTTCCTCCCCGTGGGATACGCAGTATTTT. Amino acids: CATQDSSSPWDTQYF. Variable domain in full (rest from reference TRBV19 and TRBJ2-3): DGGITQSPKYLFRKEGQNVTLSCEQNLNHDAMYWYRQDPGQGLRLIYYSQIVNDFQKGDIAEGYSVSREKKESFPLTVTSAQKNPTAFYLCATQDSSSPWDTQYFGPGTRLTVL.

The table lists this clone with a few counts. The J gene is TRBJ1-2, the V gene TRBV19; TRBD1 aligns across 7 bases. Germline CDR1 reads LNHDA; CDR2 reads SQIVND (reference sequence). This CDR3 is 14 amino acids long. The J segment lost 2 bases and the V segment lost 6 bases, leaving 6 bases of the junction unmatched. The CDR3 protein is CASRPTGSNYGYTF. CDR3 DNA: TGTGCCAGTAGGCCGACAGGGAGCAACTATGGCTACACCTTC. Drawing the rest from reference TRBV19 and TRBJ1-2, the complete variable domain is DGGITQSPKYLFRKEGQNVTLSCEQNLNHDAMYWYRQDPGQGLRLIYYSQIVNDFQKGDIAEGYSVSREKKESFPLTVTSAQKNPTAFYLCASRPTGSNYGYTFGSGTRLTVV.

This clone came up once. The gene calls are TRBV7-9 and TRBJ1-2; TRBD1 aligns across 9 bases. Per germline, CDR1 SEHNR and CDR2 FQNEAQ (reference sequence). The CDR3 has 16 amino acids. V shed 1 base, J shed 7 bases, and the junction held 10 bases outside the gene matches. In nucleotides, the CDR3 is TGTGCCAGCAGCTTAGGCGCCAGCACAGGGGGCTCTGGCTACACCTTC. Translated, it gives CASSLGASTGGSGYTF.

This clone was picked up one time. This chain links TRBV7-9 with TRBJ2-1; 7 bases match TRBD2. Germline-derived CDR1 and CDR2 are SEHNR and FQNEAQ (reference sequence). The CDR3 length is 14 residues. V lost 5 bases, J lost 7 bases, and 8 bases stayed unmatched. CDR3 nucleotides: TGTGCCAGCAGCACCTGGGACTATTGGAATGAGCAGTTCTTC. It codes for CASSTWDYWNEQFF.

The chain joins TRBV4-1 to TRBJ1-2, with D perhaps matching TRBD1 (6 bases). This CDR3 comprises 14 residues. Trimming pared 0 bases from V and 5 bases from J, leaving 10 bases between. Per the germline V gene, CDR1 is MGHRA and CDR2 is YSYEKL. CDR3 sequence (DNA): TGCGCCAGCAGCCAAGAGCGGGGGCTTTATGGCTACACCTTC. This encodes CASSQERGLYGYTF.

This clone was seen more than once but under ten times. V gene TRBV7-2 combines with J gene TRBJ1-4, with 7 nucleotides matching TRBD1. The CDR3 runs 15 residues. J lost 1 base, V lost 1 base, and 0 bases had no gene match. Germline assignment: CDR1 SGHTA and CDR2 FQGNSA. The CDR3 sequence: CASSLDRGTNEKLFF. The CDR3 region has the DNA TGTGCCAGCAGCTTAGACAGGGGAACTAATGAAAAACTGTTTTTT.

The chain joins TRBV24-1 to TRBJ1-5; 8 bases agree with TRBD1. There are 14 residues in the CDR3. Germline CDR1 is KGHDR and CDR2 is SFDVKD. The junction had 7 bases not matched to a gene; V was cut back by 7 bases and J by 6 bases. CDR3 DNA: TGTGCCACCAGGAAGACAGGGGCGTCTCAGCCCCAGCATTTT. Residues: CATRKTGASQPQHF.

V usage is TRBV27 and J usage is TRBJ2-7; 9 bases map to TRBD1. The CDR3 runs to 13 residues. CDR1 is MNHEY and CDR2 is SMNVEV in the germline V gene (reference sequence). The V gene end was trimmed by 6 bases and the J gene end by 7 bases; junction bases not matched to a gene: 7. DNA of the CDR3: TGTGCCAGCAGATTTACAGGGGGCTGGGAGCAGTACTTC. Its protein product is CASRFTGGWEQYF.

The rearrangement joins TRBV5-1 to TRBJ2-5; 11 bases align to TRBD2. The CDR3 spans 17 residues. Germline V gene lookup returns CDR1 SGHRS and CDR2 YFSETQ. V was clipped by 0 bases and J by 4 bases; unmatched bases: 8. This chain's CDR3 is CASSLEGSGGARETQYF. The CDR3 DNA reads as TGCGCCAGCAGCTTGGAGGGTAGCGGGGGGGCAAGAGAGACCCAGTACTTC.

The V gene is TRBV27, the J gene TRBJ2-7, with a tentative D call TRBD1 (5 bases). V shed 8 bases and J shed 3 bases, with 14 bases lying between them. Looked up from germline, CDR1 is MNHEY and CDR2 is SMNVEV (reference sequence). The CDR3 is 13 amino acids. For the CDR3, the DNA is TGTGCCAGCGGCTACAGGTCAGACTACGAGCAGTACTTC. Translation: CASGYRSDYEQYF.

The J gene is TRBJ1-6, the V gene TRBV20-1, with D unclear. The CDR3 is 15 amino acids. CDR1 is DFQATT and CDR2 is SNEGSKA in the germline V gene (reference sequence). V was clipped by 4 bases and J by 6 bases, with 16 bases between them. The CDR3 spells CSAIEGGVGNSPLHF. The CDR3 nucleotides read TGCAGTGCTATTGAGGGAGGTGTGGGTAATTCACCCCTCCACTTT.

This chain connects TRBV29-1 to TRBJ1-5; 7 bases line up with TRBD1. From germline, CDR1 is SQVTM and CDR2 ANQGSEA. CDR3 size: 13 residues. V lost 5 bases, J lost 6 bases, and 7 bases stayed unmatched. The chain's CDR3 is CSVRDRDGQPQHF. As DNA, the CDR3 is TGCAGCGTTAGAGACAGGGATGGTCAGCCCCAGCATTTT.

The rearrangement joins TRBV19 to TRBJ1-2, with D unclear. V lost 5 bases to trimming and J lost 8 bases, with 15 bases between them. Germline V lookup: CDR1 LNHDA, CDR2 SQIVND (reference sequence). This CDR3 contains 13 residues. The CDR3 loop reads CASSLYDSSGYTF. The CDR3 DNA reads as TGTGCCAGTAGTTTATACGACTCCTCAGGCTACACCTTC.

The J gene is TRBJ1-3, the V gene TRBV6-6; D is perhaps TRBD1 (5 bases). The CDR3 spans 16 residues. V lost 1 base, J lost 2 bases, and 12 bases lay in between. Germline CDR1 MNHNY, CDR2 SVGAGI (reference sequence). The CDR3: CASSYFYTDTGNTIYF. The CDR3 DNA is TGTGCCAGCAGTTACTTTTATACGGACACTGGAAACACCATATATTTT.

The rearrangement uses TRBV24-1 and TRBJ2-3, with TRBD2 matching 10 bases. Germline V gene sequence: CDR1 KGHDR, CDR2 SFDVKD. V shed 5 bases and J 4 bases; nucleotides not matched to a gene: 11. The CDR3 contains 17 residues. This chain's CDR3 is CATSALQSGGVADTQYF. The CDR3 bases are TGTGCCACCAGTGCCTTGCAAAGCGGGGGGGTGGCAGATACGCAGTATTTT.

The rearrangement links TRBV9 to TRBJ1-6, with D possibly being TRBD1 (5 bases). Trimming removed 2 bases from V and 9 bases from J, with 15 bases in between. The CDR3 is 15 amino acids. CDR1 and CDR2 (germline): SGDLS, YYNGEE. The CDR3 loop is CASSVGGFGASPLHF. The CDR3 DNA follows: TGTGCCAGCAGCGTTGGGGGGTTCGGCGCTTCACCCCTCCACTTT.

This sequence joins TRBV2 and TRBJ1-1, with 7 nucleotides matching TRBD1. V lost 3 bases and J lost 1; bases outside the gene matches: 5. CDR3 length: 15 amino acids. Germline V gene sequence: CDR1 SNHLY, CDR2 FYNNEI. DNA of the CDR3: TGTGCCAGCAGTGAGAGGGGGCGAGCGAACACTGAAGCTTTCTTT. This sequence encodes CASSERGRANTEAFF.

V usage is TRBV5-1 and J usage is TRBJ1-2; 7 bases are a match to TRBD1. The V gene's germline CDR1 is SGHRS and CDR2 YFSETQ. The CDR3 is 13 amino acids. V lost 0 bases and J lost 9; bases outside the gene matches: 5. CDR3 region: CASSLVQGGSYTF. The CDR3 coding sequence is TGCGCCAGCAGCTTGGTGCAGGGGGGAAGCTACACCTTC.

The CDR3 reads CAWSHGGFDTEAFF. The CDR3 DNA sequence: TGTGCCTGGAGTCATGGGGGCTTCGACACTGAAGCTTTCTTT. The chain has TRBV30 and TRBJ1-1; D is perhaps TRBD1 (6 bases). Looked up from germline, CDR1 is GTSNPN and CDR2 is SVGIG (reference sequence). Trimming shortened V by 2 bases and J by 3 bases, and 13 bases separated the two germline ends. This CDR3 spans 14 amino acids.

This clone was observed a single time. The chain recombines TRBV6-5 with TRBJ1-4, with a possible D match to TRBD1 (6 bases). The CDR3 spans 16 residues. V lost 0 bases to trimming and J lost 0 bases, with 8 bases between them. Per the germline V gene, CDR1 is MNHEY and CDR2 is SVGAGI. The CDR3: CASSYSTGSTNEKLFF. In DNA, the CDR3 is TGTGCCAGCAGTTACTCAACAGGGTCAACTAATGAAAAACTGTTTTTT.

Only one count was recorded for this clone. V is TRBV4-1 and J is TRBJ1-6, with a tentative D call TRBD1 (6 bases). The CDR3 runs 18 residues. The V and J ends lost 1 base and 5 bases respectively, with 18 bases between them. Germline CDR1 is MGHRA and CDR2 is YSYEKL. The CDR3 DNA sequence: TGCGCCAGCAGCCAAGTGGGACAAAGACAGCCGGATAATTCACCCCTCCACTTT. Translation gives CASSQVGQRQPDNSPLHF.

This chain uses TRBV7-6 with TRBJ1-3; D call uncertain. Between the trimmed V and J ends, which lost 0 bases and 2 bases, there was a span of 8 bases. The CDR3 length is 15 residues. Germline CDR1 is SGHVS and CDR2 is FNYEAQ. In DNA form, the CDR3 reads TGTGCCAGCAGCTTAGCGGTCACGGCTGGAAACACCATATATTTT. Amino acid sequence: CASSLAVTAGNTIYF.

This chain connects TRBV30 to TRBJ2-4, with TRBD1 matching 9 bases. The CDR3 totals 17 residues. Per the germline V gene, CDR1 is GTSNPN and CDR2 is SVGIG (reference sequence). Unmatched junction bases numbered 7, after V lost 1 base and J lost 0 bases. The CDR3 nucleotides read TGTGCCTGGAGTGGTAATGGACAGGGGCTAGCCAAAAACATTCAGTACTTC. This gives the protein CAWSGNGQGLAKNIQYF.

The genes are TRBV28 and TRBJ1-1, with TRBD1 matching 11 bases. J lost 5 bases, V lost 4 bases, and 6 bases had no gene match. Germline V gene lookup returns CDR1 MDHEN and CDR2 SYDVKM. This CDR3 comprises 15 residues. CDR3 protein: CASSWSGTGGTEAFF. The CDR3 DNA is TGTGCCAGCAGTTGGTCCGGGACAGGGGGGACTGAAGCTTTCTTT.

The rearrangement links TRBV30 to TRBJ1-4; D call uncertain. The CDR3 has 15 amino acids. V dropped 4 bases and J dropped 0 bases, with 12 bases sitting between them. CDR1 and CDR2 (germline): GTSNPN, SVGIG (reference sequence). This CDR3 reads CAWKNPTATNEKLFF. The CDR3 bases are TGTGCCTGGAAAAACCCCACGGCAACTAATGAAAAACTGTTTTTT.

V gene TRBV20-1 combines with J gene TRBJ1-2; perhaps TRBD1 as D (6 bases). Germline V gene sequence: CDR1 DFQATT, CDR2 SNEGSKA (reference sequence). V was shortened by 3 bases and J by 4 bases, with 24 bases between the two germline ends. The CDR3 contains 17 residues. The CDR3 nucleotides are TGCAGTGCTAGTCGGTTCGCCTCTGGGACATCATTCTATGGCTACACCTTC. This sequence encodes CSASRFASGTSFYGYTF.

In its sample, this clone is medium-sized (0.01 to 0.1%). This chain joins TRBV24-1 and TRBJ2-3, with a tentative D call TRBD1 (6 bases). Germline-derived CDR1 and CDR2 are KGHDR and SFDVKD. CDR3 length equals 16 residues. The V end was cut by 0 bases, the J end by 0 bases, with 9 bases between. CDR3: CATSDLLDSSTDTQYF. The CDR3 DNA reads as TGTGCCACCAGTGATTTGCTGGACAGTAGCACAGATACGCAGTATTTT.

This clone was seen only once. V usage is TRBV18 and J usage is TRBJ1-1, with D possibly matching TRBD1 (6 bases). Germline-derived CDR1 and CDR2 are KGHSH and LQKENI. CDR3 length equals 16 residues. The V and J ends lost 3 bases and 6 bases respectively, with 20 bases between them. CDR3: CASSPRPRGGVSEAFF. The CDR3 region has the DNA TGTGCCAGCTCACCTAGACCTAGGGGGGGCGTCTCTGAAGCTTTCTTT.